The sequence of this T cell receptor (beta chain) was determined in a study of blood T cells in healthy people across ages. A J-beta primer mix and a sample-barcoded 5' primer were used in a second PCR of roughly 6 to 11 cycles. TCRdb reprocessed the 5' RACE reads with MiXCR, giving one entry per CDR3 protein. The table includes hundreds of thousands of distinct CDR3 sequences, around 41% detected once. What was sequenced was blood. This TCR derives from a man older than 75 in good health.

The CDR3 is CSARRTGPDTQYF. The DNA of the CDR3 is TGCAGTGCTAGAAGGACAGGCCCAGATACGCAGTATTTT. This chain links TRBV20-1 with TRBJ2-3; 7 bases agree with TRBD1. Germline values: CDR1 DFQATT, CDR2 SNEGSKA (reference sequence). This CDR3 has 13 residues. J lost 4 bases, V lost 2 bases, and 3 bases had no gene match.